This TCR beta chain was retrieved from a study of spatial heterogeneity in lung cancer. Stated time point: sample taken at primary tumor resection. The study sequenced unsorted whole RNA from tumor, nontumor lung or frozen PBMC. CDR1 is MNHEY, CDR2 SVGAGI, per germline. The CDR3 has 14 residues. The V gene lost 8 bases and the J gene lost 3 bases, with 16 bases spanning the gap. Study conclusions and caveats: Nonsynonymous mutation counts, ubiquitous and regional, were tracked by the respective counts of ubiquitous and regional expanded TCRs. How many expanded intratumoral alpha and beta TCRs were present tracked the tumor mutation count, which was a count of nonsynonymous mutations.

One entry per CDR3 protein, called by TCRdb with MiXCR from the 5' RACE reads. The sample has roughly 20,000 distinct CDR3 sequences, around 2.8% seen once. Many counts were recorded for this clonotype. The antigen is not known. This specimen consisted of lung tumor tissue, obtained at surgery. The chain couples TRBV6-5 to TRBJ1-1, with a tentative D call TRBD1 (5 bases). The sequence was collected from a male donor with early-stage non-small cell lung cancer. Here the CDR3 DNA reads TGTGCCAGCCGAGAAGGGTGGGGCGACACTGAAGCTTTCTTT. Its translation: CASREGWGDTEAFF.